This T cell receptor beta chain was observed in a study of T cell clonotyping in hematopoietic cell transplantation. Regarding the study as a whole: CD4 and CD8 repertoire contributions could not be separated without sorting. At the given depth, recipient repertoires were over 97% de novo clonotypes. Pathologically expanded recipient clonotypes increased progressively from day 30 to day 180 as diversity fell. Broader posttransplant TCR repertoire diversity was predicted by graft donor and pretransplant recipient Inverse Simpson Index values.

Using immunoSEQ multiplex PCR, the repertoire was profiled, and TCRdb retains in-frame clones only, with some absent. In the table there are 9,500 to 11,000 clones, about four fifths of which are singletons. Details on this clone: Its cognate antigen is unknown.

The CDR3 loop spans 15 amino acids. Trimming stripped 3 bases from V and 2 bases from J, with 12 bases between. Per the germline V gene, CDR1 is MRHNA and CDR2 is SNTAGT. This specimen consisted of PBMCs, obtained 30 days after allogeneic stem cell transplant. The chain couples TRBV6-4 to TRBJ2-3; D not resolved. The TCR sequence derives from a female patient aged 35 to 55 who had an allogeneic stem cell transplant from a related donor, so T cells may come from the graft donor. Some clones in this sample may be carry-over from other donors' samples. DNA for the CDR3: TGTGCCAGCAGTGAGAAGGGTCGGAACACAGATACGCAGTATTTT. This encodes CASSEKGRNTDTQYF.